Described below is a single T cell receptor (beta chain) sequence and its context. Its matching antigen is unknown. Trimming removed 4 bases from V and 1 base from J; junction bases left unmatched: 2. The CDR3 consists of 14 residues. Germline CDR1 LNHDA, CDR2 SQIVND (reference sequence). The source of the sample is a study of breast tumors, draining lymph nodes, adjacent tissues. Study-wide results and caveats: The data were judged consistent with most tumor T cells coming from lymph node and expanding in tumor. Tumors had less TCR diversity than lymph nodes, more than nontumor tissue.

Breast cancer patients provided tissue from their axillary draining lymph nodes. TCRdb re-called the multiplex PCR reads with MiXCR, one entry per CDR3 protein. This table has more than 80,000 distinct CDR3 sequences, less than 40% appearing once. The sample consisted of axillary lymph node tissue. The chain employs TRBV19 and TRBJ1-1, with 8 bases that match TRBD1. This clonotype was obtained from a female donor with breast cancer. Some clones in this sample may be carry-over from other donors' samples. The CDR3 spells CASSKDRANTEAFF. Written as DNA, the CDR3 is TGTGCCAGTAGTAAGGACAGGGCGAACACTGAAGCTTTCTTT.